This is a list of T cell receptor beta chains from one sample in a study of OX40 agonist ivuxolimab in advanced cancers. Produced via immunoSEQ multiplex PCR; TCRdb's table is partial and in-frame only. The sample shows over 35,000 clones, just under 90% of them seen only once. Specimen: CD4+ or CD8+ T cells sorted from blood, collected in a trial of the OX40 agonist ivuxolimab. Receptors were obtained from an adult with an advanced solid tumor such as melanoma, head and neck, liver or kidney cancer. Each CDR3 is given with its conserved first and last residue. D genes are given only for firm matches. Only some rows state a clone size, as once, few, many or a class for expanded clones.

D gene: TRBD2
clone size: .
J gene: TRBJ2-5
V gene: TRBV5-1
CDR3 protein: CASSFIAGGQETQYF
CDR3 DNA: TGCGCCAGCAGCTTTATAGCGGGGGGGCAAGAGACCCAGTACTTC

D gene: TRBD1
clone size: .
J gene: TRBJ1-5
V gene: TRBV29-1
CDR3 protein: CSVEGQGGEPQHF
CDR3 DNA: TGCAGCGTCGAGGGACAGGGGGGAGAGCCCCAGCATTTT

D gene: .
clone size: .
J gene: TRBJ2-3
V gene: TRBV5-4
CDR3 protein: CASSRGVVTDTQYF
CDR3 DNA: TGTGCCAGCAGCCGCGGGGTAGTAACAGATACGCAGTATTTT

D gene: TRBD2
clone size: .
J gene: TRBJ2-1
V gene: TRBV5-1
CDR3 protein: CASSGFTSGVVNEQFF
CDR3 DNA: TGCGCCAGCAGCGGCTTTACTAGCGGGGTAGTAAATGAGCAGTTCTTC

D gene: TRBD2
clone size: .
J gene: TRBJ2-7
V gene: TRBV6-4
CDR3 protein: CASARAPSGGVYEQYF
CDR3 DNA: TGTGCCAGCGCTCGCGCACCCAGCGGGGGGGTCTACGAGCAGTACTTC

D gene: .
clone size: .
J gene: TRBJ2-7
V gene: TRBV10-3
CDR3 protein: CAISESGGFYEQYF
CDR3 DNA: TGTGCCATCAGTGAGTCTGGGGGGTTCTACGAGCAGTACTTC

D gene: TRBD2
clone size: .
J gene: TRBJ2-3
V gene: TRBV2
CDR3 protein: CASRFQRGGSDTQYF
CDR3 DNA: TGTGCCAGCAGATTCCAGCGGGGGGGCTCAGATACGCAGTATTTT

D gene: TRBD2
clone size: .
J gene: TRBJ2-3
V gene: TRBV13
CDR3 protein: CASSPAGHTQYF
CDR3 DNA: TGTGCCAGCAGCCCAGCGGGACATACGCAGTATTTT

D gene: .
clone size: .
J gene: TRBJ2-7
V gene: TRBV6-5
CDR3 protein: CASRGVSGRSYEQYF
CDR3 DNA: TGTGCCAGCAGGGGGGTAAGCGGTCGCTCCTACGAGCAGTACTTC

D gene: TRBD1
clone size: large
J gene: TRBJ1-2
V gene: TRBV7-8
CDR3 protein: CASSVYRGGYTF
CDR3 DNA: TGTGCCAGCAGCGTATACAGGGGAGGCTACACCTTC

D gene: .
clone size: .
J gene: TRBJ1-2
V gene: TRBV6-1
CDR3 protein: CASRGGGPGSYTF
CDR3 DNA: TGTGCCAGCAGGGGGGGTGGCCCTGGGAGCTACACCTTC

D gene: .
clone size: .
J gene: TRBJ1-1
V gene: TRBV4-1
CDR3 protein: CASSQAQGYDTEAFF
CDR3 DNA: TGCGCCAGCAGCCAAGCCCAGGGATACGACACTGAAGCTTTCTTT

D gene: TRBD1
clone size: .
J gene: TRBJ2-7
V gene: TRBV25-1
CDR3 protein: CASSGLLDRAPYEQYF
CDR3 DNA: TGTGCCAGCAGTGGGCTCTTGGACAGGGCGCCCTACGAGCAGTACTTC

D gene: .
clone size: .
J gene: TRBJ2-7
V gene: TRBV7-2
CDR3 protein: CASSLGGAAYEQYF
CDR3 DNA: TGTGCCAGCAGCTTAGGGGGGGCGGCCTACGAGCAGTACTTC

D gene: .
clone size: .
J gene: TRBJ2-5
V gene: TRBV19
CDR3 protein: CASSIRHGRQETQYF
CDR3 DNA: TGTGCCAGTAGTATTCGTCACGGACGGCAAGAGACCCAGTACTTC

D gene: TRBD2
clone size: .
J gene: TRBJ2-3
V gene: TRBV10-3
CDR3 protein: CAISELAESTDTQYF
CDR3 DNA: TGTGCCATCAGTGAACTAGCGGAGAGCACAGATACGCAGTATTTT

D gene: .
clone size: .
J gene: TRBJ1-3
V gene: TRBV18
CDR3 protein: CASSPRDSGNTIYF
CDR3 DNA: TGTGCCAGCTCACCCCGGGACTCTGGAAACACCATATATTTT

D gene: TRBD1
clone size: .
J gene: TRBJ1-3
V gene: TRBV5-1
CDR3 protein: CASSAQGGISGNTIYF
CDR3 DNA: TGCGCCAGCAGCGCACAGGGGGGGATCTCTGGAAACACCATATATTTT

D gene: .
clone size: .
J gene: TRBJ2-2
V gene: TRBV4-2
CDR3 protein: CASSQEMAGGELFF
CDR3 DNA: TGTGCCAGCAGCCAAGAGATGGCGGGGGGGGAGCTGTTTTTT

D gene: .
clone size: .
J gene: TRBJ2-3
V gene: TRBV4-1
CDR3 protein: CASSQEAALGDTQYF
CDR3 DNA: TGCGCCAGCAGCCAAGAGGCCGCGCTCGGAGATACGCAGTATTTT

D gene: .
clone size: .
J gene: TRBJ1-3
V gene: TRBV6-1
CDR3 protein: CASSEARGFGSGNTIYF
CDR3 DNA: TGTGCCAGCAGTGAAGCTCGGGGCTTTGGCTCTGGAAACACCATATATTTT

D gene: TRBD2
clone size: .
J gene: TRBJ2-1
V gene: TRBV28
CDR3 protein: CASRAGETQAFF
CDR3 DNA: TGTGCCAGCAGGGCGGGGGAGACTCAAGCGTTCTTC

D gene: TRBD1
clone size: .
J gene: TRBJ1-2
V gene: TRBV6-6
CDR3 protein: CASSYSPGQGYGYTF
CDR3 DNA: TGTGCCAGCAGTTACTCCCCGGGACAGGGCTACGGCTACACCTTC

D gene: .
clone size: .
J gene: TRBJ2-1
V gene: TRBV7-6
CDR3 protein: CASSQGGGAGEQFF
CDR3 DNA: TGTGCCAGCAGCCAGGGAGGGGGGGCCGGTGAGCAGTTCTTC

D gene: TRBD2
clone size: once
J gene: TRBJ2-5
V gene: TRBV2
CDR3 protein: CASSERFGGGKTQYF
CDR3 DNA: TGTGCCAGCAGTGAAAGGTTTGGCGGGGGAAAGACCCAGTACTTC

D gene: TRBD2
clone size: .
J gene: TRBJ2-6
V gene: TRBV19
CDR3 protein: CASSITPLGGRPVGANVLTF
CDR3 DNA: TGTGCCAGTAGTATAACCCCCCTTGGCGGGAGGCCTGTAGGGGCCAACGTCCTGACTTTC

D gene: TRBD2
clone size: once
J gene: TRBJ2-3
V gene: TRBV5-1
CDR3 protein: CASSPSGGAQLDTQYF
CDR3 DNA: TGCGCCAGCAGCCCAAGCGGGGGGGCCCAACTAGATACGCAGTATTTT

D gene: .
clone size: .
J gene: TRBJ2-5
V gene: TRBV28
CDR3 protein: CASSSGRGRMRETQYF
CDR3 DNA: TGTGCCAGCAGCTCAGGGCGGGGACGGATGCGCGAGACCCAGTACTTC

D gene: TRBD1
clone size: .
J gene: TRBJ1-2
V gene: TRBV6-4
CDR3 protein: CASRPGQKENGYTF
CDR3 DNA: TGTGCCAGCAGGCCGGGACAGAAGGAGAATGGCTACACCTTC

D gene: .
clone size: .
J gene: TRBJ1-4
V gene: TRBV15
CDR3 protein: CATSSQGRTNEKLFF
CDR3 DNA: TGTGCCACCAGCTCGCAGGGTAGAACTAATGAAAAACTGTTTTTT

D gene: .
clone size: .
J gene: TRBJ1-1
V gene: TRBV7-5
CDR3 protein: CASSLGETEAFF
CDR3 DNA: TGTGCCAGCAGCTTAGGTGAGACTGAAGCTTTCTTT

D gene: .
clone size: .
J gene: TRBJ2-3
V gene: TRBV2
CDR3 protein: CASSPILKDTQYF
CDR3 DNA: TGTGCCAGCAGTCCTATCCTCAAAGATACGCAGTATTTT

D gene: .
clone size: .
J gene: TRBJ2-7
V gene: TRBV5-6
CDR3 protein: CASSLAASAYAYEQYF
CDR3 DNA: TGTGCCAGCAGCTTGGCGGCCAGCGCCTATGCCTACGAGCAGTACTTC

D gene: TRBD1
clone size: .
J gene: TRBJ1-2
V gene: TRBV6-5
CDR3 protein: CAISEDRGHYGYTF
CDR3 DNA: TGTGCCATCAGTGAGGACAGGGGTCACTATGGCTACACCTTC

D gene: TRBD2
clone size: .
J gene: TRBJ2-7
V gene: TRBV10-2
CDR3 protein: CASGGLAGGEQYF
CDR3 DNA: TGCGCCAGCGGAGGACTAGCGGGAGGGGAGCAGTACTTC

D gene: .
clone size: .
J gene: TRBJ2-3
V gene: TRBV6-4
CDR3 protein: CASSEAPGTDTQYF
CDR3 DNA: TGTGCCAGCAGTGAAGCACCCGGCACAGATACGCAGTATTTT

D gene: .
clone size: .
J gene: TRBJ1-3
V gene: TRBV2
CDR3 protein: CASSERPASSGNTIYF
CDR3 DNA: TGTGCCAGCAGTGAGCGGCCGGCATCCTCTGGAAACACCATATATTTT

D gene: TRBD2
clone size: .
J gene: TRBJ2-1
V gene: TRBV7-2
CDR3 protein: CASSISLAGGFNEQFF
CDR3 DNA: TGTGCCAGCAGCATATCACTAGCGGGGGGCTTTAATGAGCAGTTCTTC

D gene: .
clone size: .
J gene: TRBJ2-1
V gene: TRBV29-1
CDR3 protein: CSVVGNEQFF
CDR3 DNA: TGCAGCGTGGTAGGCAATGAGCAGTTCTTC

D gene: .
clone size: .
J gene: TRBJ1-2
V gene: TRBV28
CDR3 protein: CASSLGGWYYGYTF
CDR3 DNA: TGTGCCAGCAGTTTGGGGGGCTGGTACTATGGCTACACCTTC